What follows are 12 T cell receptor beta chains derived from one specimen sequenced in a study of neurological immune-mediated disorders. Via MiXCR, TCRdb re-called the 5' RACE reads, giving one row per CDR3 protein. Of tens of thousands of distinct CDR3 sequences listed, roughly 2.5% are singletons. Sequencing was done on a sample of PBMCs. The source of these receptors is a man between 45 and 60 years old with multiple sclerosis.

There are many counts of this clonotype. The chain employs TRBV4-3 and TRBJ1-5, with D hard to call. Germline CDR1 LGHNA, CDR2 YSLEER. This CDR3 is 14 amino acids long. The V end was cut by 4 bases, the J end by 3 bases, with 10 bases between. The CDR3, as DNA: TGCGCCAGCAGCCTCGATTGGGACAATCAGCCCCAGCATTTT. Translated, it gives CASSLDWDNQPQHF.

Many counts were recorded for this clonotype. The gene calls are TRBV5-1 and TRBJ2-1; TRBD1 or TRBD2 may be the D gene (5 bases each). The V and J ends lost 0 bases and 8 bases respectively, with 12 bases between them. Germline V gene sequence: CDR1 SGHRS, CDR2 YFSETQ. This CDR3 region has 14 residues. The CDR3 DNA reads as TGCGCCAGCAGCTTGGGGGGGAGAGCGGATGAGCAGTTCTTC. Translating it yields CASSLGGRADEQFF.

This clonotype is medium-sized (0.01 to 0.1%). V is TRBV5-1 and J is TRBJ2-7; 8 bases line up with TRBD1. Trimming took 3 bases from V and 3 from J; bases not matched to a gene: 5. This CDR3 comprises 14 residues. Germline CDR1 and CDR2: SGHRS and YFSETQ. CDR3 nucleotide sequence: TGCGCCAGCAGCTCCCGGGACAGGCGCTACGAGCAGTACTTC. It yields the protein CASSSRDRRYEQYF.

This clonotype was seen at least ten times. The chain links TRBV5-1 to TRBJ2-2, with D perhaps assigned TRBD1 or TRBD2 (5 bases each). Germline-derived CDR1 and CDR2 are SGHRS and YFSETQ. Between the trimmed V and J ends, which lost 6 bases and 4 bases, there was a span of 13 bases. This CDR3 is 14 amino acids long. CDR3 loop: CASKGTGGTGELFF. The CDR3, as DNA: TGCGCCAGCAAGGGGACCGGAGGCACCGGGGAGCTGTTTTTT.

There are a few counts of this clonotype. The chain joins TRBV6-6 to TRBJ2-5; tentative D call: TRBD2 (6 bases). V lost 7 bases and J lost 5, with 11 bases in between. This CDR3 spans 12 amino acids. Germline CDR1 reads MNHNY; CDR2 reads SVGAGI (reference sequence). CDR3 nucleotide sequence: TGTGCCAGCACCGCGGGGTGGGAGACCCAGTACTTC. Its translation is CASTAGWETQYF.

This clonotype was observed many times. The genes are TRBV20-1 and TRBJ1-2, with D unresolved. Per germline, CDR1 DFQATT and CDR2 SNEGSKA (reference sequence). Trimming pared 6 bases from V and 5 bases from J, leaving 13 bases between. This CDR3 spans 12 amino acids. The CDR3 loop is CSAPDGGYGYTF. CDR3 coding DNA: TGCAGTGCACCGGACGGAGGATATGGCTACACCTTC.

Many counts were recorded for this clonotype. The genes are TRBV7-9 and TRBJ2-3, with D perhaps being TRBD1 or TRBD2 (6 bases each). Trimming left V 7 bases short and J 1 base short, with 15 bases between. CDR1 is SEHNR, CDR2 FQNEAQ, per germline (reference sequence). The CDR3 sequence is 15 residues long. CDR3 loop: CASNQRGQRTDTQYF. CDR3 DNA: TGTGCCAGCAACCAACGGGGGCAGCGCACAGATACGCAGTATTTT.

This clonotype was seen many times. The chain uses TRBV20-1 and TRBJ1-5; D is possibly TRBD1 (5 bases). The CDR3 consists of 12 residues. Germline CDR1 and CDR2: DFQATT and SNEGSKA (reference sequence). The V end was cut by 3 bases, the J end by 6 bases, with 9 bases between. For the CDR3, the DNA is TGCAGTGCTAGGGGGACGGGTCAGCCCCAGCATTTT. Amino acids: CSARGTGQPQHF.

This clonotype was counted at least ten times. The rearrangement links TRBV5-1 to TRBJ1-1, with TRBD1 matching 9 bases. The CDR3 spans 16 residues. V dropped 0 bases and J dropped 0; count of bases not matched to a gene: 3. Germline CDR1 SGHRS, CDR2 YFSETQ. The CDR3 bases are TGCGCCAGCAGCTTGGGACAGGGGGATATGAACACTGAAGCTTTCTTT. Encoded protein: CASSLGQGDMNTEAFF. Supplemented by reference TRBV5-1 and TRBJ1-1, the full variable domain reads KAGVTQTPRYLIKTRGQQVTLSCSPISGHRSVSWYQQTPGQGLQFLFEYFSETQRNKGNFPGRFSGRQFSNSRSEMNVSTLELGDSALYLCASSLGQGDMNTEAFFGQGTRLTVV.

Comments on this clonotype: Just one base apart from a much larger clone, this may be a read error. CDR3 sequence (DNA): TGTGCCACCAGTGAACCGGATCAGCCCCAGCATTTT. Encoded protein: CATSEPDQPQHF. The chain joins TRBV24-1 to TRBJ1-5, with unresolved D. The V gene lost 4 bases and the J gene lost 5 bases, with 5 bases spanning the gap. The CDR3 has 12 residues. Germline CDR1 is KGHDR and CDR2 is SFDVKD.

This clonotype was counted ten times or more. The chain uses TRBV12-3 or TRBV12-4 and TRBJ1-5; D gene unclear. Trimming removed 3 bases from V and 3 bases from J, with 9 bases in between. The CDR3 has 14 residues. The CDR3 bases are TGTGCCAGCAGTTTTGCAGGTTACAATCAGCCCCAGCATTTT. Its translation: CASSFAGYNQPQHF.

V and J are TRBV20-1 and TRBJ2-4; 10 bases fit TRBD2. This CDR3 spans 15 amino acids. V dropped 5 bases and J dropped 1; count of bases not matched to a gene: 5. Germline CDR1 and CDR2: DFQATT and SNEGSKA (reference sequence). For the CDR3, the DNA is TGCAGTGCTGAAGATAGCGGGGGGGCCAAAAACATTCAGTACTTC. Its translation is CSAEDSGGAKNIQYF.